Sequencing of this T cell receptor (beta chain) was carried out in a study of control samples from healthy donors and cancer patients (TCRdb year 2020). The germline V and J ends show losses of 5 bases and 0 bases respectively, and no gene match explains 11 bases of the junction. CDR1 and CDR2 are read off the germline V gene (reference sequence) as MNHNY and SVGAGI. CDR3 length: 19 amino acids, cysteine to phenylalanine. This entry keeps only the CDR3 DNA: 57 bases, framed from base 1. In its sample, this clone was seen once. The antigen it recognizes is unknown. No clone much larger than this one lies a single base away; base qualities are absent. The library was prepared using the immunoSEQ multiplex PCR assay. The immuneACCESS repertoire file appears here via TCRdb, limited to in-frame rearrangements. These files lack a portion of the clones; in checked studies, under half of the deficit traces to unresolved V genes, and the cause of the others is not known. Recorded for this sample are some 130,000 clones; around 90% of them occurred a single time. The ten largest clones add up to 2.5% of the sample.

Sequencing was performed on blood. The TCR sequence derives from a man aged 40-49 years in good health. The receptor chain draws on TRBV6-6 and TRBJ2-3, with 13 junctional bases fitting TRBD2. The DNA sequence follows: TGTGCCAGCAGTCGATTTGGACTAGCGGGGGACTCTAGCACAGATACGCAGTATTTT. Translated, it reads CASSRFGLAGDSSTDTQYF.